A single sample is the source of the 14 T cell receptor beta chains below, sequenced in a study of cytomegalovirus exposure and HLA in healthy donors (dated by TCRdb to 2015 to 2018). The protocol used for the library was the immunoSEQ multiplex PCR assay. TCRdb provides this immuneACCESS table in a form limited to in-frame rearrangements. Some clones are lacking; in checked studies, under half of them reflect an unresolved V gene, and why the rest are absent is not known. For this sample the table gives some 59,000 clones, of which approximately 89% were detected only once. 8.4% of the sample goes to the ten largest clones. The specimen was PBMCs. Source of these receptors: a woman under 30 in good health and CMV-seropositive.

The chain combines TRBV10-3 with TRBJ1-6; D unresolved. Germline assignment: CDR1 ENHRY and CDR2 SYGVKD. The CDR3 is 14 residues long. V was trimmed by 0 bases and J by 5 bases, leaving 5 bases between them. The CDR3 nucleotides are TGTGCCATCAGTGAGTCGTCAGATAATTCACCCCTCCACTTT. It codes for CAISESSDNSPLHF.

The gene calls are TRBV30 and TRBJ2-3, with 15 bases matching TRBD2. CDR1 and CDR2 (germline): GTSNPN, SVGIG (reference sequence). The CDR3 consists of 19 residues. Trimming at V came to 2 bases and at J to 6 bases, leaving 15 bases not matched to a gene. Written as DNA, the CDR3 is TGTGCCTGGAGTCCTCGGACTAGCGGGGGGGCTAGCCGTCTGGATACGCAGTATTTT. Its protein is CAWSPRTSGGASRLDTQYF.

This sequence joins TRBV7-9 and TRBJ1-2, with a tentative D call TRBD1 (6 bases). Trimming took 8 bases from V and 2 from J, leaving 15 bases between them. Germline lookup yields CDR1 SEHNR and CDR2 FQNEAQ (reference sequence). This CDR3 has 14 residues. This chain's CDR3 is CASSEAGANYGYTF. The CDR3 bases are TGTGCCAGCTCGGAGGCAGGGGCCAACTATGGCTACACCTTC.

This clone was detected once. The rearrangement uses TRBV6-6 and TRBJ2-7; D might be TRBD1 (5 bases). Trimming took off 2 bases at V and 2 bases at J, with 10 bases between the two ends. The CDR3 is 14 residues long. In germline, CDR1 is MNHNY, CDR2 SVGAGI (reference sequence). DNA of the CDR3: TGTGCCAGCAGTTACCAGGGTACCGCCTACGAGCAGTACTTC. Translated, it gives CASSYQGTAYEQYF.

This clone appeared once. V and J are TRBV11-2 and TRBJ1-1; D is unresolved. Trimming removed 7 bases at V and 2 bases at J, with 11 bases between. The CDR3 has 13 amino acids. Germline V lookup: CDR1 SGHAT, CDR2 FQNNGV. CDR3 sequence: CASTRGSNTEAFF. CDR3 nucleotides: TGTGCCAGCACCCGGGGATCTAACACTGAAGCTTTCTTT.

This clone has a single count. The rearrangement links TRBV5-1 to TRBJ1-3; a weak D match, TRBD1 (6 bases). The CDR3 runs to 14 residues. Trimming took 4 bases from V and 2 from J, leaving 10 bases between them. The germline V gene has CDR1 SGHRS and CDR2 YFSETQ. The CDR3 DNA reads TGCGCCAGCAGCCCAGGACAGCCTGGAAACACCATATATTTT. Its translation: CASSPGQPGNTIYF.

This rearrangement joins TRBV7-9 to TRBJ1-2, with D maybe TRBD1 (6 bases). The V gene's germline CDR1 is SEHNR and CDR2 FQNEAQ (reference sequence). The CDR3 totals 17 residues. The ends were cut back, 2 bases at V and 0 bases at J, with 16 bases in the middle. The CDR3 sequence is CASSLSASGVSNYGYTF. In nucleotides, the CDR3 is TGTGCCAGCAGCTTAAGTGCTTCAGGGGTCTCTAACTATGGCTACACCTTC.

The CDR3 bases are TGTGCCAGAAGCCTACTATTACACGGACAGGAAGGAGCTAATGAAAAACTGTTTTTT. This encodes CARSLLLHGQEGANEKLFF. The chain couples TRBV5-3 to TRBJ1-4; 7 positions agree with TRBD1. TRBV5-3 has ORF status, its function being uncertain. J was trimmed by 3 bases and V by 4 bases; bases with no gene match: 18. This CDR3 has 19 residues.

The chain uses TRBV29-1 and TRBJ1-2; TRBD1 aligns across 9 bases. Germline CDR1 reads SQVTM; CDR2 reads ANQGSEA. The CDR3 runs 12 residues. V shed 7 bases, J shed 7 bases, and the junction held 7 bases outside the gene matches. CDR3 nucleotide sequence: TGCAGCGCCCTACAGGGGGCGGGTGGCTACACCTTC. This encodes CSALQGAGGYTF.

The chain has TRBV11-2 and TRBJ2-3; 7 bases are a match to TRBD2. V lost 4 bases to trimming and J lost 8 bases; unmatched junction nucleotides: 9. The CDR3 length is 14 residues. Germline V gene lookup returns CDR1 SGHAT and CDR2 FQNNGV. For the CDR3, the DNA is TGTGCCAGCAGCTCCAACACGGGACTATCTACGCAGTATTTT. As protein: CASSSNTGLSTQYF.

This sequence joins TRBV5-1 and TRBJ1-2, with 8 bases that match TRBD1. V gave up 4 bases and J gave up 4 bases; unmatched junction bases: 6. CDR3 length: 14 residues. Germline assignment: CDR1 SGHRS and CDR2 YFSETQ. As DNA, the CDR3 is TGCGCCAGCAGCCCAAGACAGGGGTCCTATGGCTACACCTTC. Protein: CASSPRQGSYGYTF.

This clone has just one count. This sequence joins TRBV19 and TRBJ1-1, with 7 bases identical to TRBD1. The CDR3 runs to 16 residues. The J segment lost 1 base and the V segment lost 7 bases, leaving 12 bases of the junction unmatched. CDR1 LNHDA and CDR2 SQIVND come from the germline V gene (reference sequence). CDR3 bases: TGTGCCAGTACCACCATCATGACAGGGCGGAACACTGAAGCTTTCTTT. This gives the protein CASTTIMTGRNTEAFF. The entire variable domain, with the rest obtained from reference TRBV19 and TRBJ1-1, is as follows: DGGITQSPKYLFRKEGQNVTLSCEQNLNHDAMYWYRQDPGQGLRLIYYSQIVNDFQKGDIAEGYSVSREKKESFPLTVTSAQKNPTAFYLCASTTIMTGRNTEAFFGQGTRLTVV.

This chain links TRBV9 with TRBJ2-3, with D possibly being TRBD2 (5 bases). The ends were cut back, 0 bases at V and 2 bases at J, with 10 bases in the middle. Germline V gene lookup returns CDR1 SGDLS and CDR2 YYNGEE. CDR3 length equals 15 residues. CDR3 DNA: TGTGCCAGCAGCGTAGCAGACTACTTCACAGATACGCAGTATTTT. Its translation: CASSVADYFTDTQYF.

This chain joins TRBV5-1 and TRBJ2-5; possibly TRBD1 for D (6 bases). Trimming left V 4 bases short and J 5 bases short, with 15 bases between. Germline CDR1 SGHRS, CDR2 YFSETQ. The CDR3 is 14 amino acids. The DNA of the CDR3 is TGCGCCAGCAGCGGCAGGGGCGGAAAGGAGACCCAGTACTTC. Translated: CASSGRGGKETQYF. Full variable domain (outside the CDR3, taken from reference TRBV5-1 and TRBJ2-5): KAGVTQTPRYLIKTRGQQVTLSCSPISGHRSVSWYQQTPGQGLQFLFEYFSETQRNKGNFPGRFSGRQFSNSRSEMNVSTLELGDSALYLCASSGRGGKETQYFGPGTRLLVL.